The sequence of this T cell receptor (beta chain) was determined in a study of PD-L1 blockade in urothelial cancer. Study-wide background: Of under 30 patients, just under 26 were males with bladder-origin urothelial cancer. Peripheral blood specimens exhibited a median yield of approximately 150,000 T cells.

Sequencing used immunoSEQ multiplex PCR; TCRdb keeps in-frame clones, though not all of them. The sample includes about 91,000 clones, roughly 90% of them seen just once. This CDR3 has 15 residues. Germline V CDR1 and CDR2: SGHRS, YFSETQ. V was pared by 0 bases and J by 5 bases, with 5 bases of the junction left unmatched. The source of this sequence is a man in his 60s with urothelial cancer. The V gene is TRBV5-1, the J gene TRBJ2-5, with 9 positions matching TRBD1. Sample: PBMCs, taken around atezolizumab (anti-PD-L1) treatment. In DNA form, the CDR3 reads TGCGCCAGCAGCTTGGGGACAGGGGTCGGTGAGACCCAGTACTTC. Its protein is CASSLGTGVGETQYF.